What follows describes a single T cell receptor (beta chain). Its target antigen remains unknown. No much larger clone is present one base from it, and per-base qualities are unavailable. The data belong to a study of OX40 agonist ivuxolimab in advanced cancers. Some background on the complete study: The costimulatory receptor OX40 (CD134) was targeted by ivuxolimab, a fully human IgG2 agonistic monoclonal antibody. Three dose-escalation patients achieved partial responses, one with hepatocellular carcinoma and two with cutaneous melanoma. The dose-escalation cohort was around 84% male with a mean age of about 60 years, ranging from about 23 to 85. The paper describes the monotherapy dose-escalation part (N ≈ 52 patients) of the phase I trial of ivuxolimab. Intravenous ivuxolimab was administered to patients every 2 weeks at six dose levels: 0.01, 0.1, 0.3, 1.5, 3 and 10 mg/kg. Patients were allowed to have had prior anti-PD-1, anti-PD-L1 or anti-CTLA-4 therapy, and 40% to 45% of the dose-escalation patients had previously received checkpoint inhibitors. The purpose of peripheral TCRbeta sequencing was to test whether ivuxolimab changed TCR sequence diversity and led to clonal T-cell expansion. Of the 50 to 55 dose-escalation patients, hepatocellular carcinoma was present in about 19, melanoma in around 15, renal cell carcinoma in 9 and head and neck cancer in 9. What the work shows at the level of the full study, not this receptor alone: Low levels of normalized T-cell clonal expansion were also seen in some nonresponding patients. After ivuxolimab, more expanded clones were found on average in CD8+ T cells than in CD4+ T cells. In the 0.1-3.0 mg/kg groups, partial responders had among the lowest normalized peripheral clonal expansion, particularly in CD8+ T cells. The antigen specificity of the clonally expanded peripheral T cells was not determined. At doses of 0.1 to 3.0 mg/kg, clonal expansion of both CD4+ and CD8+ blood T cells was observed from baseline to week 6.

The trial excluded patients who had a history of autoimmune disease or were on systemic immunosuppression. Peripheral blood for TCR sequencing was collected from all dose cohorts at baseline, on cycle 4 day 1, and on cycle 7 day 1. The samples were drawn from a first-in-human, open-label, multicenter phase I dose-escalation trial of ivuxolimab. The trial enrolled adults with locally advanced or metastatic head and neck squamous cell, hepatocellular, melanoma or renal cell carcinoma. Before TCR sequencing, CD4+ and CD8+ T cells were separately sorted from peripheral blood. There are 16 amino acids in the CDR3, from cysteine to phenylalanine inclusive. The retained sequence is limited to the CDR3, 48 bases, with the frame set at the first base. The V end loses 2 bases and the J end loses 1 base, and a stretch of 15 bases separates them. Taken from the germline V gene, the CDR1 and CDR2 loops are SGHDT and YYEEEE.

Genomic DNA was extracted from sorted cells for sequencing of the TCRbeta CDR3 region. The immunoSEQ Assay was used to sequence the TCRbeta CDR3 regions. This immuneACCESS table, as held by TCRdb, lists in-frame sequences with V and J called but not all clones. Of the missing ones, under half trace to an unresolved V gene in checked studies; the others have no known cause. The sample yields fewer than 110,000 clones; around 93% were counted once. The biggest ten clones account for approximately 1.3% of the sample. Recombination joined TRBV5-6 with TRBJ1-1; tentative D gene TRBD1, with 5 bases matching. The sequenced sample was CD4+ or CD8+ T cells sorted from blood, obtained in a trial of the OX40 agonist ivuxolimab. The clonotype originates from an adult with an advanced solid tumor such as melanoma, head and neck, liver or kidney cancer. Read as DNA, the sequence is TGTGCCAGCAGCTTAGGTGGGTTCAGGGCGAACACTGAAGCTTTCTTT. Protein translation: CASSLGGFRANTEAFF.